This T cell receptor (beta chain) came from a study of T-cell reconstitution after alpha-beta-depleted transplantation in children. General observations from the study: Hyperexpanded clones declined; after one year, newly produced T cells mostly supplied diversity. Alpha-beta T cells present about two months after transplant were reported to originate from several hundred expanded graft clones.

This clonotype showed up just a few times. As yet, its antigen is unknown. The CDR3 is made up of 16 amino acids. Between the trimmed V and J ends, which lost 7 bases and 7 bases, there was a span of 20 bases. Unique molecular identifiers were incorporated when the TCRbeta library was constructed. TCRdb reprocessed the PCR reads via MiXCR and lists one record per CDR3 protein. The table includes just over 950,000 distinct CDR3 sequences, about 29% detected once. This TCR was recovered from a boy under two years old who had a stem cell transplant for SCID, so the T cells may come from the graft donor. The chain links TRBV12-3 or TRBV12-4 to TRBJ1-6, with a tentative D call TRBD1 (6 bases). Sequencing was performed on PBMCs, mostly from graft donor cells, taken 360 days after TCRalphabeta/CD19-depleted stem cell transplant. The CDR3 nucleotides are TGTGCCAGCACCGCCCGGAGGGCCAGGGGCAATTCACCCCTCCACTTT. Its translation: CASTARRARGNSPLHF.